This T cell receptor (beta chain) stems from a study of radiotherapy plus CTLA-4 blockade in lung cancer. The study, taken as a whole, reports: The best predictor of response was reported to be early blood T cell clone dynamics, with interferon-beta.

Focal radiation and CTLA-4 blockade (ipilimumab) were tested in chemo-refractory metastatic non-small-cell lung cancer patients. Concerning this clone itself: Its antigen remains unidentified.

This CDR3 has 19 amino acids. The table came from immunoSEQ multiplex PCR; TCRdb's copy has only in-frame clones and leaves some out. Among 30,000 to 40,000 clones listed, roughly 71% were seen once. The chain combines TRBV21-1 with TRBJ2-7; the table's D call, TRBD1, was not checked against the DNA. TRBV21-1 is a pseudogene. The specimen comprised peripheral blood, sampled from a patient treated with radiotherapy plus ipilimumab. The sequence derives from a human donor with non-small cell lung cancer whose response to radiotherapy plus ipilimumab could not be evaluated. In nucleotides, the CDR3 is TGTGCCAGCAGCACTCTTACTGTCCGGGGACAGGGAATCTCCTACGAGCAGTACTTC. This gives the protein CASSTLTVRGQGISYEQYF.